Listed below are T cell receptor beta chains from one sample, sequenced in a study of cytomegalovirus exposure and HLA in healthy donors. TCRdb keeps only in-frame clones here, not all; method: immunoSEQ multiplex PCR. The data show around 130,000 clones, and the top ten clones hold 2%. Sequenced sample: PBMCs. All receptors derive from a woman aged 55-75 years in good health and CMV-seronegative. The CDR3 runs from the conserved cysteine through the conserved F or W.

V gene: TRBV30; J gene: TRBJ2-7; CDR3 protein: CAWSGTGQIKQYF
V gene: TRBV2; J gene: TRBJ2-2; CDR3 protein: CASSQRVNTGELFF
V gene: TRBV27; J gene: TRBJ1-1; CDR3 protein: CASTLSLGQGARTEAFF
V gene: TRBV7-3; J gene: TRBJ2-7; CDR3 protein: CASSSGLVNEQYF
V gene: TRBV28; J gene: TRBJ2-7; CDR3 protein: CASSPGLAGTEQYF
V gene: TRBV10-2; J gene: TRBJ1-4; CDR3 protein: CASSEFRGYEKLFF
V gene: TRBV5-4; J gene: TRBJ1-2; CDR3 protein: CASSAGTEDNYGYTF
V gene: TRBV7-2; J gene: TRBJ2-3; CDR3 protein: CASSPYGDTQYF
V gene: TRBV6-1; J gene: TRBJ1-3; CDR3 protein: CASDTGTSSGNTIYF
V gene: TRBV6-5; J gene: TRBJ2-7; CDR3 protein: CASSYGLAGVGEQYF
V gene: TRBV25-1; J gene: .; CDR3 protein: CASSEYAVGEQYF
V gene: TRBV5-4; J gene: TRBJ1-2; CDR3 protein: CASRTGNYGYTF
V gene: TRBV28; J gene: TRBJ1-2; CDR3 protein: CASSFKTTGTLYGYTF
V gene: TRBV5-1; J gene: TRBJ2-2; CDR3 protein: CATQRTQGKGNTGELFF
V gene: TRBV5-1; J gene: TRBJ2-1; CDR3 protein: CASSKGLAEYDEQFF
V gene: TRBV7-6; J gene: TRBJ2-7; CDR3 protein: CASSLAATESYEQYF
V gene: TRBV5-1; J gene: TRBJ2-5; CDR3 protein: CASSLGLAGGPRETQYF
V gene: TRBV2; J gene: TRBJ1-5; CDR3 protein: CASSALSNQPQHF
V gene: TRBV5-1; J gene: TRBJ2-5; CDR3 protein: CASSSGTDFQAQYF
V gene: TRBV6-1; J gene: TRBJ1-2; CDR3 protein: CASSEQAYGYTF
V gene: TRBV28; J gene: TRBJ1-2; CDR3 protein: CASSSRPTGEGYTF
V gene: TRBV27; J gene: TRBJ1-1; CDR3 protein: CASRWQGGSTEAFF
V gene: TRBV28; J gene: TRBJ1-1; CDR3 protein: CASRLDRNTEAFF
V gene: TRBV5-1; J gene: TRBJ2-2; CDR3 protein: CASTHKGQGNTGELFF
V gene: TRBV28; J gene: TRBJ1-5; CDR3 protein: CASSTGGAKLSPQHF
V gene: TRBV6-4; J gene: TRBJ1-6; CDR3 protein: CASSDETGRPLHF
V gene: TRBV28; J gene: TRBJ1-5; CDR3 protein: CASAQGGRNQPQHF
V gene: TRBV10-1; J gene: TRBJ2-1; CDR3 protein: CASSGGDRGLNEQFF
V gene: TRBV5-4; J gene: TRBJ1-5; CDR3 protein: CASSFPDLDRQGYQPQHF
V gene: TRBV30; J gene: TRBJ1-1; CDR3 protein: CAKSGTGAAKKAFF
V gene: TRBV7-3; J gene: TRBJ2-1; CDR3 protein: CASSFAPSNNEQFF
V gene: TRBV7-9; J gene: TRBJ2-1; CDR3 protein: CASSLKGLEVYNEQFF
V gene: TRBV11-2; J gene: TRBJ2-1; CDR3 protein: CASSFPRWASGSNNEQFF
V gene: TRBV7-2; J gene: TRBJ2-3; CDR3 protein: CASSPIGLAGGDTQYF
V gene: TRBV7-2; J gene: TRBJ2-5; CDR3 protein: CASRRTAQETQYF
V gene: TRBV19; J gene: TRBJ2-7; CDR3 protein: CASSSVRTGGYEQYF
V gene: TRBV19; J gene: TRBJ2-5; CDR3 protein: CASSIGGAGGYETQYF
V gene: TRBV10-3; J gene: TRBJ1-2; CDR3 protein: CAISESKGGVGYTF
V gene: TRBV7-9; J gene: TRBJ1-1; CDR3 protein: CASSSEGPEAFF
V gene: TRBV11-2; J gene: TRBJ2-7; CDR3 protein: CASSLESGSYEQYF
V gene: TRBV7-9; J gene: TRBJ1-2; CDR3 protein: CASSPAGYGYTF